These 24 T cell receptor beta chains were sequenced from one sample in a study of radiation and T cells in renal cell carcinoma. Libraries were prepared by immunoSEQ multiplex PCR; TCRdb keeps only in-frame clonotypes and omits some of them. The sample yields approximately 140,000 clones, about 85% seen once. Time point defined: baseline pretreatment blood. Treatment indicated: 15 Gy SBRT to primary tumor, nephrectomy 4 weeks later. Here the sequenced sample was blood, taken from a patient whose treatment included radiotherapy and nephrectomy. All receptors derive from a woman between 65 and 79 years old with renal cell carcinoma.

The chain couples TRBV6-1 to TRBJ1-3; no firm D call. The CDR3 totals 11 residues. V dropped 5 bases and J dropped 3 bases, with 2 bases sitting between them. Germline V gives CDR1 MNHNS, CDR2 SASEGT. The chain's CDR3 is CASSNGNTIYF. CDR3 bases: TGTGCCAGCAGTAATGGAAACACCATATATTTT.

V usage is TRBV7-9 and J usage is TRBJ2-7; D is ambiguous. The V end was cut by 0 bases, the J end by 3 bases, with 6 bases between. CDR3 length: 13 residues. Germline V gives CDR1 SEHNR, CDR2 FQNEAQ (reference sequence). CDR3 sequence reads: CASSLAGIYEQYF. CDR3 nucleotide sequence: TGTGCCAGCAGCTTAGCAGGGATCTACGAGCAGTACTTC. Full variable domain (outside the CDR3, taken from reference TRBV7-9 and TRBJ2-7): DTGVSQNPRHKITKRGQNVTFRCDPISEHNRLYWYRQTLGQGPEFLTYFQNEAQLEKSRLLSDRFSAERPKGSFSTLEIQRTEQGDSAMYLCASSLAGIYEQYFGPGTRLTVT.

This chain uses TRBV28 with TRBJ2-7, with TRBD1 matching 12 bases. Germline lookup yields CDR1 MDHEN and CDR2 SYDVKM. This CDR3 has 15 residues. The V and J ends lost 8 bases and 5 bases, in that order; junction bases with no gene match: 10. The CDR3 is CASCPLGTGGNEQYF. CDR3 sequence (DNA): TGTGCCAGCTGCCCCTTGGGGACAGGGGGCAACGAGCAGTACTTC.

The DNA for the CDR3 is TGTGCCAGCAGTGAAGCGCGGGGCCGGGCCTACGAGCAGTACTTC. It is translated as CASSEARGRAYEQYF. The chain couples TRBV6-1 to TRBJ2-7; D possibly corresponds to TRBD2 (6 bases). The germline gives CDR1 MNHNS, CDR2 SASEGT. Trimming left V 0 bases short and J 2 bases short, with 11 bases between. The CDR3 spans 15 residues.

The rearrangement joins TRBV6-8 to TRBJ2-3; 9 nucleotides align to TRBD1. The CDR3 runs 17 residues. CDR1 MNHGY and CDR2 SAAAGT come from the germline V gene. The J segment lost 2 bases and the V segment lost 6 bases, leaving 12 bases of the junction unmatched. CDR3 nucleotide sequence: TGTGCCAGCAGAAGGGACAGGGTCAAGATTAACACAGATACGCAGTATTTT. Translated: CASRRDRVKINTDTQYF.

The genes are TRBV6-5 and TRBJ2-3, with 9 bases fitting TRBD2. The trim removed 6 bases at V and 3 bases at J, leaving 4 bases unmatched. This CDR3 has 14 residues. CDR1 MNHEY and CDR2 SVGAGI come from the germline V gene. The CDR3 coding sequence is TGTGCCAGCAGGCGGGGGGGCGGGACAGATACGCAGTATTTT. This encodes CASRRGGGTDTQYF.

The chain couples TRBV9 to TRBJ1-1; 9 bases map to TRBD1. The CDR3 spans 14 residues. The V gene end was trimmed by 3 bases and the J gene end by 4 bases; junction bases not matched to a gene: 4. Germline assignment: CDR1 SGDLS and CDR2 YYNGEE. The CDR3 nucleotides read TGTGCCAGCAGCGCCGGACAGGGGAGCACTGAAGCTTTCTTT. Translation gives CASSAGQGSTEAFF.

V usage is TRBV30 and J usage is TRBJ1-3; tentatively, D is TRBD1 (5 bases). The CDR3 totals 13 residues. Germline V gene sequence: CDR1 GTSNPN, CDR2 SVGIG (reference sequence). V was clipped by 4 bases and J by 4 bases, with 11 bases between them. CDR3 sequence: CAWKISGGNTIYF. Here the CDR3 DNA reads TGTGCCTGGAAGATATCAGGGGGAAACACCATATATTTT.

The CDR3 spells CASSLDIVLGLHYEQYF. CDR3 nucleotide sequence: TGTGCCAGCAGCTTAGATATTGTATTGGGACTTCACTACGAGCAGTACTTC. V and J are TRBV7-8 and TRBJ2-7, with D possibly TRBD2 on 6 matching bases. The CDR3 contains 17 residues. Per the germline V gene, CDR1 is SGHVS and CDR2 is FQNEAQ. V was shortened by 1 base and J by 3 bases, with 19 bases between the two germline ends.

CDR3 region: CASSYGLYNEQFF. In DNA, the CDR3 is TGTGCCAGCAGTTACGGCCTCTACAATGAGCAGTTCTTC. The J gene is TRBJ2-1, the V gene TRBV6-6; the D is unclear. The germline CDR1 and CDR2 sequences are MNHNY and SVGAGI (reference sequence). Trimming shortened V by 2 bases and J by 3 bases, and 5 bases separated the two germline ends. There are 13 residues in the CDR3.

The chain is built from TRBV7-2 and TRBJ1-1, with D unclear. Trimming stripped 2 bases from V and 2 bases from J, with 6 bases between. The CDR3 is 13 residues long. CDR1 is SGHTA, CDR2 FQGNSA, per germline. The CDR3 DNA sequence: TGTGCCAGCAGCTTATCCATAAACACTGAAGCTTTCTTT. The encoded protein is CASSLSINTEAFF.

The chain joins TRBV7-9 to TRBJ2-5, with D perhaps matching TRBD1 (5 bases). The V end lost 5 bases, the J end lost 1 base, and 11 bases lay between the germline ends. The CDR3 sequence is 14 residues long. Germline V gene data show CDR1 as SEHNR and CDR2 as FQNEAQ (reference sequence). The CDR3 reads CASSAQGTQETQYF. The CDR3 DNA reads as TGTGCCAGCAGCGCCCAGGGTACCCAAGAGACCCAGTACTTC.

The chain couples TRBV5-1 to TRBJ2-3; TRBD2 matches at 10 bases. V gave up 1 base and J gave up 2 bases; unmatched junction bases: 4. Germline lookup yields CDR1 SGHRS and CDR2 YFSETQ. The length of the CDR3 is 16 residues. The CDR3 is CASSLTSGGDTDTQYF. The CDR3 DNA sequence: TGCGCCAGCAGCTTGACAAGCGGGGGGGACACAGATACGCAGTATTTT. Full variable domain (rest looked up from reference TRBV5-1 and TRBJ2-3): KAGVTQTPRYLIKTRGQQVTLSCSPISGHRSVSWYQQTPGQGLQFLFEYFSETQRNKGNFPGRFSGRQFSNSRSEMNVSTLELGDSALYLCASSLTSGGDTDTQYFGPGTRLTVL.

The chain combines TRBV30 with TRBJ1-3; no clear D. This CDR3 is built from 10 residues. The V gene's germline CDR1 is GTSNPN and CDR2 SVGIG (reference sequence). V was shortened by 8 bases and J by 4 bases, with 6 bases between the two germline ends. The CDR3 reads CAGGGNTIYF. The CDR3 DNA follows: TGTGCCGGAGGAGGAAACACCATATATTTT.

This sequence joins TRBV7-2 and TRBJ2-1; TRBD1 matches 9 bases. The CDR3 has 14 amino acids. Germline CDR1 SGHTA, CDR2 FQGNSA. After removal of 2 bases from V and 8 bases from J, the junction contained 4 bases not matched to a gene. CDR3 nucleotides: TGTGCCAGCAGCTTAAAACAGGGGGCATATGAGCAGTTCTTC. Its protein product is CASSLKQGAYEQFF.

V is TRBV27 and J is TRBJ2-7, with D perhaps matching TRBD1 or TRBD2 (7 bases each). Per germline, CDR1 MNHEY and CDR2 SMNVEV (reference sequence). The CDR3 has 14 residues. V shed 6 bases and J shed 7 bases, with 19 bases lying between them. The CDR3 sequence is CASSPWGGTEEQYF. Written as DNA, the CDR3 is TGTGCCAGCAGCCCCTGGGGGGGGACAGAAGAGCAGTACTTC.

The V gene is TRBV29-1, the J gene TRBJ2-7; 9 bases fit TRBD1. The germline V gene has CDR1 SQVTM and CDR2 ANQGSEA. V shed 6 bases and J 5 bases; nucleotides not matched to a gene: 8. There are 13 residues in the CDR3. The CDR3 reads CSVPGTGLDEQYF. The CDR3, as DNA: TGCAGCGTCCCCGGGACAGGGTTGGACGAGCAGTACTTC.

The J gene is TRBJ1-6, the V gene TRBV28; 7 nucleotides line up with TRBD1. There are 14 residues in the CDR3. Trimming took 6 bases from V and 5 from J; bases not matched to a gene: 4. Germline V gene lookup returns CDR1 MDHEN and CDR2 SYDVKM. CDR3 residues: CASSRDRDNSPLHF. CDR3 DNA sequence: TGTGCCAGCAGCAGGGACAGAGATAATTCACCCCTCCACTTT.

The chain links TRBV19 to TRBJ1-5, with D unresolved. Trimming pared 5 bases from V and 0 bases from J, leaving 8 bases between. There are 14 residues in the CDR3. Germline CDR1 is LNHDA and CDR2 is SQIVND (reference sequence). The CDR3 region is CASSSTDSNQPQHF. The CDR3 nucleotides read TGTGCCAGTAGTTCGACGGATAGCAATCAGCCCCAGCATTTT.

This chain links TRBV5-1 with TRBJ1-1, with no clear D. CDR3 size: 14 residues. Germline V gives CDR1 SGHRS, CDR2 YFSETQ. The V gene lost 3 bases and the J gene lost 3 bases, with 12 bases spanning the gap. The CDR3 DNA reads as TGCGCCAGCAGCTCGGTGGGGTGGGACACTGAAGCTTTCTTT. It specifies CASSSVGWDTEAFF.

This clone was observed once. The V and J genes are TRBV7-8 and TRBJ2-1; 8 bases align to TRBD2. Per germline, CDR1 SGHVS and CDR2 FQNEAQ. This CDR3 comprises 16 residues. After removal of 2 bases from V and 4 bases from J, the junction contained 7 bases not matched to a gene. DNA of the CDR3: TGTGCCAGCAGCTTAAACGGGGGGGCCCATTACAATGAGCAGTTCTTC. Its protein is CASSLNGGAHYNEQFF.

This rearrangement joins TRBV5-1 to TRBJ2-3, with D hard to call. Per the germline V gene, CDR1 is SGHRS and CDR2 is YFSETQ. The CDR3 spans 14 residues. V was pared by 4 bases and J by 0 bases, with 9 bases between. Here the CDR3 reads CASSPDGSTDTQYF. CDR3 sequence (DNA): TGCGCCAGCAGCCCTGACGGGAGCACAGATACGCAGTATTTT.

The chain couples TRBV27 to TRBJ2-7, with TRBD2 as a possible D gene (6 bases). The germline V and J ends were trimmed by 6 bases and 5 bases, with 14 bases remaining between them. CDR1 and CDR2 (germline): MNHEY, SMNVEV (reference sequence). CDR3 length: 13 amino acids. The CDR3 here is CASSALPGDEQYF. Written as DNA, the CDR3 is TGTGCCAGCAGCGCACTCCCGGGGGACGAGCAGTACTTC.

V and J are TRBV5-6 and TRBJ1-1; D is ambiguous. With 0 bases removed from V and 2 bases from J, the gap between germline ends came to 11 bases. Germline V gene sequence: CDR1 SGHDT, CDR2 YYEEEE. The CDR3 contains 15 residues. CDR3 DNA sequence: TGTGCCAGCAGCTTGGCCAAGGTGGCAAACACTGAAGCTTTCTTT. Encoded protein: CASSLAKVANTEAFF.